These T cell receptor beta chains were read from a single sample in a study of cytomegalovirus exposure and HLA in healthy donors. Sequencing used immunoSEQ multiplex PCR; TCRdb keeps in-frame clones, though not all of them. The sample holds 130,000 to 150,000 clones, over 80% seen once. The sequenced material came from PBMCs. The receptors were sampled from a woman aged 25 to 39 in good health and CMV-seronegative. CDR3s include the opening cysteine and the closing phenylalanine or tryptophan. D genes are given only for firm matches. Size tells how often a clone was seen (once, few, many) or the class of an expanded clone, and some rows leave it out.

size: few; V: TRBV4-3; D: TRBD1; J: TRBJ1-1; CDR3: CASSQDRQGATEAFF; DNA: TGCGCCAGCAGCCAGGACAGACAGGGGGCTACTGAAGCTTTCTTT
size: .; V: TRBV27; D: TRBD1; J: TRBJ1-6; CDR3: CASSLNRGHPLHF; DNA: TGTGCCAGCAGTTTAAACAGGGGGCACCCCCTCCACTTT
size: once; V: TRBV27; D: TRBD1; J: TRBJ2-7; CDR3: CASTGQGSYEQYF; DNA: TGTGCCAGCACAGGACAGGGCTCCTACGAGCAGTACTTC
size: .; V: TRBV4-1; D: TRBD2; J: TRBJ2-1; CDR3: CASSQESGGAWNEQFF; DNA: TGCGCCAGCAGCCAAGAAAGCGGGGGGGCCTGGAATGAGCAGTTCTTC
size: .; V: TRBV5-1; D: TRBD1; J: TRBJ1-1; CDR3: CASSIDRGYTNTEAFF; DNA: TGCGCCAGCAGCATAGACAGGGGATATACGAACACTGAAGCTTTCTTT
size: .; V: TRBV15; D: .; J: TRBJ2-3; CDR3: CATSRDDRMSTDTQYF; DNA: TGTGCCACCAGCAGAGACGACAGGATGAGCACAGATACGCAGTATTTT
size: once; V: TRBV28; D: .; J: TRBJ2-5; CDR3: CASSLTGVVRGTETQYF; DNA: TGTGCCAGCAGCCTAACGGGGGTGGTGCGTGGGACAGAGACCCAGTACTTC
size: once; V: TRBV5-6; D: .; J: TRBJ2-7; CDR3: CASSAAGGSYEQYF; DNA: TGTGCCAGCAGCGCGGCGGGCGGCTCCTACGAGCAGTACTTC
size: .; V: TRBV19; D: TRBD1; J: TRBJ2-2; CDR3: CASSIPGQGNTGELFF; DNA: TGTGCCAGTAGTATACCGGGACAGGGGAACACCGGGGAGCTGTTTTTT
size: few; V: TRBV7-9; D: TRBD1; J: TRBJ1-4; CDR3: CASSPTGYNEKLFF; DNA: TGTGCCAGCAGCCCGACAGGGTATAATGAAAAACTGTTTTTT